This TCR beta chain was sequenced during a study of blood T cell repertoires in COVID-19. Across the whole study: From T cells, B-cell-depleted T cells, or PBMCs came the material, which was cDNA or gDNA.

The assay was immunoSEQ multiplex PCR, and TCRdb's table has in-frame clones only and misses some. The sample contains hundreds of thousands of clones, almost 90% of which appear only once. Unmatched junction bases numbered 8, after V lost 6 bases and J lost 2 bases. Per germline, CDR1 ENHRY and CDR2 SYGVKD. The CDR3 consists of 16 residues. The Seattle patients, enrolled during active infection, were followed longitudinally. Sample: peripheral blood. The receptor comes from a woman in her 30s with COVID-19, enrolled during active disease. This chain links TRBV10-3 with TRBJ1-2, with 11 bases lining up with TRBD1. CDR3 bases: TGTGCCATCAGACTCCGGGACAGGGGGGAAAACTATGGCTACACCTTC. Encoded protein: CAIRLRDRGENYGYTF.